The 22 T cell receptor beta chains below come from one sample, sequenced in a study of T cells after yellow fever vaccination. One entry per CDR3 protein results from TCRdb running MiXCR on the 5' RACE reads. The sample has more than 350,000 distinct CDR3 sequences, about 9.9% seen once. The material was PBMCs, obtained on the day of the first yellow fever vaccination. These receptors were taken from a man younger than 35 who received the YFV17D yellow fever vaccine.

The J gene is TRBJ2-3, the V gene TRBV12-3 or TRBV12-4; D gene ambiguous. The CDR3 has 15 amino acids. V lost 5 bases, J lost 1 base, and 13 bases lay in between. The CDR3 DNA sequence: TGTGCCAGCAGTCCAGCCATCGGAGGCACAGATACGCAGTATTTT. Translating gives CASSPAIGGTDTQYF.

Only a few counts were recorded for this clonotype. The chain carries TRBV7-8 and TRBJ2-6; D uncertain. V was pared by 7 bases and J by 0 bases, with 16 bases between. The germline V gene has CDR1 SGHVS and CDR2 FQNEAQ. This CDR3 contains 17 residues. The CDR3 bases are TGTGCCAGCACTCGGGTCGGTCCGAGCTCTGGGGCCAACGTCCTGACTTTC. It specifies CASTRVGPSSGANVLTF.

The genes are TRBV12-3 or TRBV12-4 and TRBJ1-5, with D unresolved. The CDR3 loop spans 17 amino acids. Trimming took 6 bases from V and 0 from J, leaving 18 bases between them. The CDR3 DNA is TGTGCCAGCAGCGCAACGCAGTGGGCCGGTAGCAATCAGCCCCAGCATTTT. Translated: CASSATQWAGSNQPQHF.

The chain recombines TRBV4-2 with TRBJ1-4; no definite D call. Germline CDR1 LGHNA, CDR2 YNFKEQ. V lost 4 bases, J lost 5 bases, and 14 bases lay in between. The CDR3 totals 15 residues. In DNA, the CDR3 is TGTGCCAGCAGCCCCTCCGGGCACGGCAATGAAAAACTGTTTTTT. It specifies CASSPSGHGNEKLFF.

This clonotype occurred many times. The chain joins TRBV30 to TRBJ2-7; 7 positions match TRBD1. The CDR3 length is 13 residues. With V trimmed by 7 bases and J by 0 bases, 6 bases remained unmatched. The V gene's germline CDR1 is GTSNPN and CDR2 SVGIG (reference sequence). The CDR3 loop is CAFHRDSSYEQYF. The CDR3 DNA reads as TGTGCCTTCCACCGGGACAGCTCCTACGAGCAGTACTTC. Full variable domain (missing parts from reference TRBV30 and TRBJ2-7): SQTIHQWPATLVQPVGSPLSLECTVEGTSNPNLYWYRQAAGRGLQLLFYSVGIGQISSEVPQNLSASRPQDRQFILSSKKLLLSDSGFYLCAFHRDSSYEQYFGPGTRLTVT.

In nucleotides, the CDR3 is TGCGCCAGCAGCTTGGTCGACATGAACACTGAAGCTTTCTTT. As protein: CASSLVDMNTEAFF. This chain links TRBV5-1 with TRBJ1-1; the D is unclear. Per germline, CDR1 SGHRS and CDR2 YFSETQ. V was pared by 0 bases and J by 0 bases, with 6 bases between. This CDR3 comprises 14 residues.

This clonotype was observed a handful of times. The gene calls are TRBV7-2 and TRBJ1-2; tentatively, D is TRBD1 (5 bases). The CDR3 length is 13 residues. CDR1 and CDR2 from the germline V gene are SGHTA and FQGNSA. The V end lost 4 bases, the J end lost 2 bases, and 8 bases lay between the germline ends. CDR3 loop: CASSSGQNYGYTF. The CDR3 DNA reads TGTGCCAGCAGCTCGGGGCAGAACTATGGCTACACCTTC.

The V and J genes are TRBV7-2 and TRBJ1-3, with 7 nucleotides matching TRBD1. Germline V gene data show CDR1 as SGHTA and CDR2 as FQGNSA. Losses at the gene ends were 5 bases for V and 4 bases for J; bases not matched to a gene: 8. The CDR3 sequence is 15 residues long. CDR3 DNA sequence: TGTGCCAGCAGCCTACAGGGGCTGGGCGGAAACACCATATATTTT. The encoded protein is CASSLQGLGGNTIYF.

At least ten counts were recorded for this clonotype. This chain uses TRBV7-2 with TRBJ2-5, with D tentatively TRBD2 (6 bases). The CDR3 is made up of 14 amino acids. Per the germline V gene, CDR1 is SGHTA and CDR2 is FQGNSA. V was clipped by 5 bases and J by 2 bases, with 12 bases between them. In nucleotides, the CDR3 is TGTGCCAGCAGCCTTGGGGCGGGACAAGAGACCCAGTACTTC. Translated, it gives CASSLGAGQETQYF.

Many counts were recorded for this clonotype. The rearrangement uses TRBV5-4 and TRBJ2-3; 9 bases are shared with TRBD1. Losses at the gene ends were 0 bases for V and 6 bases for J; bases not matched to a gene: 2. Germline lookup yields CDR1 SGHNT and CDR2 YYREEE (reference sequence). The CDR3 spans 14 residues. As DNA, the CDR3 is TGTGCCAGCAGCTTGGGGACAGGGGAGGATACGCAGTATTTT. Translating gives CASSLGTGEDTQYF.

To note about this clonotype: The junction does not match germline at one end; this may be a read error. The chain recombines TRBV3-1 with TRBJ1-1; 9 bases align to TRBD1. The CDR3 has 18 amino acids. Germline CDR1 reads LGHDT; CDR2 reads YNNKEL (reference sequence). This CDR3 reads CTSSLYPARDRVNTEAFF. The CDR3 DNA is TGTACCAGCAGTTTATATCCGGCCCGGGACAGGGTGAACACTGAAGCTTTCTTT.

V is TRBV25-1 and J is TRBJ2-7, with unresolved D. V was cut by 4 bases and J by 0 bases, with 16 bases left in between. The CDR3 contains 16 residues. CDR1 MGHDK and CDR2 SYGVNS come from the germline V gene. CDR3 residues: CASSGRGTTPSYEQYF. CDR3 in DNA: TGTGCCAGCAGTGGTCGCGGTACAACCCCCTCCTACGAGCAGTACTTC.

This rearrangement joins TRBV3-1 to TRBJ2-1; the D is unclear. CDR1 is LGHDT, CDR2 YNNKEL, per germline (reference sequence). The V end lost 5 bases, the J end lost 8 bases, and 7 bases lay between the germline ends. This CDR3 is built from 11 residues. CDR3 nucleotides: TGTGCCAGCAGCTCGGTAGATGAGCAGTTCTTC. It is translated as CASSSVDEQFF.

Details on this clonotype: Germline is not matched at one junction end, which may reflect a read error. The J gene is TRBJ1-2, the V gene TRBV7-2, with D maybe TRBD1 (5 bases). Germline V gives CDR1 SGHTA, CDR2 FQGNSA. The CDR3 is made up of 14 amino acids. The CDR3 is CASSVATATYGYTF. Written as DNA, the CDR3 is TGTGCCAGCAGCGTAGCGACAGCAACCTATGGCTACACCTTC. Using reference TRBV7-2 and TRBJ1-2 for the parts outside the CDR3, the full variable domain is GAGVSQSPSNKVTEKGKDVELRCDPISGHTALYWYRQSLGQGLEFLIYFQGNSAPDKSGLPSDRFSAERTGGSVSTLTIQRTQQEDSAVYLCASSVATATYGYTFGSGTRLTVV.

V is TRBV19 and J is TRBJ2-1; D possibly corresponds to TRBD2 (5 bases). CDR1 and CDR2 from the germline V gene are LNHDA and SQIVND (reference sequence). This CDR3 has 13 residues. Between the trimmed V and J ends, which lost 2 bases and 9 bases, there was a span of 11 bases. The CDR3 DNA is TGTGCCAGTAGTATACAGGAGGTCGGTGAGCAGTTCTTC. It codes for CASSIQEVGEQFF.

The V gene is TRBV19, the J gene TRBJ2-5; unclear D gene. The CDR3 has 13 residues. Trimming left V 7 bases short and J 0 bases short, with 9 bases between. The V gene's germline CDR1 is LNHDA and CDR2 SQIVND (reference sequence). CDR3 DNA: TGTGCCAGTACCGCGACACACCAAGAGACCCAGTACTTC. It encodes CASTATHQETQYF.

This chain links TRBV27 with TRBJ2-5; 7 bases align to TRBD2. Germline CDR1 reads MNHEY; CDR2 reads SMNVEV (reference sequence). The CDR3 sequence is 14 residues long. Germline trimming cut 6 bases from V and 5 bases from J; bases unmatched to any gene: 9. This chain's CDR3 is CASRLGGGVETQYF. In nucleotides, the CDR3 is TGTGCCAGCAGGCTCGGGGGAGGGGTGGAGACCCAGTACTTC.

The chain joins TRBV7-2 to TRBJ1-5; D is ambiguous. Between the trimmed V and J ends, which lost 5 bases and 3 bases, there was a span of 5 bases. The CDR3 loop spans 12 amino acids. Germline lookup yields CDR1 SGHTA and CDR2 FQGNSA. CDR3 coding DNA: TGTGCCAGCAGCCACGTCAATCAGCCCCAGCATTTT. Amino acid sequence: CASSHVNQPQHF.

This clonotype was counted only a few times. The genes are TRBV7-3 and TRBJ1-2; TRBD1 might be the D (6 bases). Germline-derived CDR1 and CDR2 are SGHTA and FQGTGA. Trimming took off 0 bases at V and 6 bases at J, with 17 bases between the two ends. The CDR3 has 16 amino acids. CDR3 nucleotides: TGTGCCAGCAGCTTAACGCCTACAGGGCTTCTTGATGGCTACACCTTC. Translating it yields CASSLTPTGLLDGYTF.

This clonotype was seen more than once but under ten times. The chain combines TRBV11-2 with TRBJ2-7; the match to TRBD2 covers 8 bases. This CDR3 spans 15 amino acids. Germline trimming cut 6 bases from V and 0 bases from J; bases unmatched to any gene: 7. CDR1 and CDR2 (germline): SGHAT, FQNNGV. The CDR3 coding sequence is TGTGCCAGCAGGGAATCGGGGGGGACCTCCTACGAGCAGTACGTC. This translates into CASRESGGTSYEQYV.

CDR3 DNA sequence: TGTGCCAGCAGTTTAGGCTTTGGGGATAGCAATCAGCCCCAGCATTTT. Protein: CASSLGFGDSNQPQHF. V and J are TRBV12-3 or TRBV12-4 and TRBJ1-5; D gene ambiguous. The V end lost 1 base, the J end lost 0 bases, and 10 bases lay between the germline ends. This CDR3 has 16 amino acids.

Concerning this clonotype: Germline and junction disagree at one end, which may indicate a read error. V gene TRBV7-9 combines with J gene TRBJ2-1; 11 nucleotides agree with TRBD2. The CDR3 covers 15 residues. Germline V gene sequence: CDR1 SEHNR, CDR2 FQNEAQ (reference sequence). For the CDR3, the DNA is TGTGCCAGCACCTTAGCGGGGGGGCCGGGAAATGAGCAGTTCTTC. Protein product: CASTLAGGPGNEQFF.